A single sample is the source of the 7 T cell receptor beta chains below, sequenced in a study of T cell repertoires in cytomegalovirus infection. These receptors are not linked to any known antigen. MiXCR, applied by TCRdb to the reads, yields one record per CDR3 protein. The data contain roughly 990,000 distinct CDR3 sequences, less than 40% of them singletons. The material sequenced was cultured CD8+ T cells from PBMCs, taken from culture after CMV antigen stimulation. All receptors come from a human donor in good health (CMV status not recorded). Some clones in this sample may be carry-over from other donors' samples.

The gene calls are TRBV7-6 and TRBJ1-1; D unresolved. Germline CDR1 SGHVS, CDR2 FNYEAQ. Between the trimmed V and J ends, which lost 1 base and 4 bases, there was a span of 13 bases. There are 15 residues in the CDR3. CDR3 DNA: TGTGCCAGCAGCTTAGGCCGAAAGGGAGGCACTGAAGCTTTCTTT. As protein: CASSLGRKGGTEAFF.

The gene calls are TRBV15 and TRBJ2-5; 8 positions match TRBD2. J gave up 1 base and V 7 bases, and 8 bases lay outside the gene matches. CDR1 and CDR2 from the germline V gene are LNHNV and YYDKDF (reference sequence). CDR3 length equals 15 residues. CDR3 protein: CATNVAGGVQETQYF. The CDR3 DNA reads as TGTGCCACCAACGTTGCGGGGGGCGTCCAAGAGACCCAGTACTTC.

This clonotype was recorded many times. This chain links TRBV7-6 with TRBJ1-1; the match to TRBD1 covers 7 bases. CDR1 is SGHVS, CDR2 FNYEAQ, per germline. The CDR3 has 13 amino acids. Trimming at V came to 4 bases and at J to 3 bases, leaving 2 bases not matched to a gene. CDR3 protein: CASSSGTDTEAFF. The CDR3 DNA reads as TGTGCCAGCAGCTCGGGGACAGACACTGAAGCTTTCTTT.

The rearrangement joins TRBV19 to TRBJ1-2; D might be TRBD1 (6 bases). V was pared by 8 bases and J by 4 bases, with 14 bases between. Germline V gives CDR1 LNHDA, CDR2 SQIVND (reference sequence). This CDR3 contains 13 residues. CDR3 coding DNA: TGTGCCAGTGTAGATGGGGGCGCCTATGGCTACACCTTC. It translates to CASVDGGAYGYTF.

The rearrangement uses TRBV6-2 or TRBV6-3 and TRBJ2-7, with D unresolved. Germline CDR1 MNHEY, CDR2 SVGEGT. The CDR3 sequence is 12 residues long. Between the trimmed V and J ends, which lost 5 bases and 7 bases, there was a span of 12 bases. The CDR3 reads CASSLTPLEQYV. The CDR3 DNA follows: TGTGCCAGCAGTCTGACTCCCCTGGAGCAGTACGTC.

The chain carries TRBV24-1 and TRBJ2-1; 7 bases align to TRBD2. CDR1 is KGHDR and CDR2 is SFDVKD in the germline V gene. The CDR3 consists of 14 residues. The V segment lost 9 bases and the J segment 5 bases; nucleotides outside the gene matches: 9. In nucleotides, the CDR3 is TGTGCCACCCGTAGGGCTAGCGGTAACAATGAGCAGTTCTTC. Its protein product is CATRRASGNNEQFF.

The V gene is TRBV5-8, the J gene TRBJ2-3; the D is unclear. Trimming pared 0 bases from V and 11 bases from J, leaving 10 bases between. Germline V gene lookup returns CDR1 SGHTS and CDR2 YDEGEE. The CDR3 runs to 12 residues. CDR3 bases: TGTGCCAGCAGCTTGGAACTACAGATGCAGTATTTT. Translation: CASSLELQMQYF.